This entry lists 2 T cell receptor beta chains sequenced from one sample in a study of T cells in Graves' hyperthyroidism and ophthalmopathy. The investigators amplified TCR beta CDR3 regions from RNA transcripts. The study used the HTBI primer set for a first-round RT-PCR of the TCR CDR3. TCRdb processed the multiplex PCR reads anew with MiXCR; each CDR3 protein has one entry. The sample lists 600,000 to 700,000 distinct CDR3 sequences; just under 45% were seen once. Specimen: peripheral blood or thyroid tissue (not recorded which). These receptors all come from an adult man with Graves' disease, either hyperthyroidism or ophthalmopathy (not recorded which).

This rearrangement joins TRBV15 to TRBJ2-5; 13 bases are a match to TRBD2. Trimming took 0 bases from V and 8 from J; bases not matched to a gene: 3. CDR3 size: 15 residues. CDR1 is LNHNV and CDR2 is YYDKDF in the germline V gene (reference sequence). CDR3 sequence: CATSREPGLAGTQYF. The CDR3 DNA reads as TGTGCCACCAGCAGAGAACCGGGACTAGCGGGAACCCAGTACTTC.

This clonotype has only a few counts. The chain joins TRBV12-3 or TRBV12-4 to TRBJ1-2, with a possible D match to TRBD1 (6 bases). This CDR3 has 14 residues. V shed 5 bases and J shed 8 bases, with 18 bases lying between them. The CDR3 reads CASSPAGGAQGYTF. CDR3 bases: TGTGCCAGCAGTCCCGCCGGGGGGGCGCAGGGCTACACCTTC.